Detailed here is one TCR beta chain. There are many counts of this clonotype. What antigen it recognizes has not been identified. Base qualities are missing; no much larger clone stands one base away. Taken from cysteine to phenylalanine, the CDR3 has 14 residues. The read is trimmed to its CDR3 DNA, 42 bases read in frame from base 1. Relative to germline, V is 7 bases shorter and J is 0 bases shorter, with 12 bases between their ends. Per the germline V gene, SGHTA is the CDR1 and FQGTGA is the CDR2. For repertoire sequencing, the TCR beta CDR3 regions were amplified from RNA transcripts. The first round of RT-PCR was done with HTBI primers and the Qiagen OneStep RT-PCR kit, and was followed by a second round of multiplex PCR, then size selection and purification. Sequencing of the libraries was carried out on an Illumina HiSeq2000 in paired-end mode with 100 bp reads. As for the original processing: Reads were processed with SOAPnuke, discarding reads with adapters, uncalled bases, mean Phred below 15, or no exact constant-primer or identifier match. COPE v1.2.5 was used to merge high-quality paired reads. Each unique nucleotide sequence was defined as a clonotype, and clonotypes were aligned to IMGT TRB V, D and J references with MiTCR v1.1. Only V-J combinations with frequency above 0.0001 were analysed, covering 99% to 99.2% of repertoires. A TCR clonal expansion and chaos score per V-J combination was defined as the ratio of F50 clonal expansion to chaos observed in the TCRdist matrix. Welch's t-statistics and random forest were used to reduce features to 13 V-J combinations, which were fed into a naive Bayes classifier. The Morisita-Horn index was used to measure how similar the thyroid and blood repertoires were. TCRdb's own reprocessing of the public reads used fastp at Q25 and MiXCR and kept productive beta chains. Entries are consolidated by CDR3 protein sequence, retaining the most common genes and DNA. TCRdb's processing, not the authors' own work, is the source of the V and J calls. For this sample the table gives some 370,000 distinct CDR3 sequences, of which approximately 18% were detected only once. The ten largest make up 2% to 2.5% of the sample.

This specimen comes from a study of Graves' ophthalmopathy and Graves' hyperthyroidism (dated by TCRdb to the late 2010s). Study-wide context: Peripheral blood was collected at initial diagnosis, prior to any treatment. To tell Graves' ophthalmopathy apart from Graves' hyperthyroidism, and to predict which patients would progress to ophthalmopathy, the study relied on TCR beta repertoire signatures. In total, some 130 blood samples were TCR-sequenced: under 45 ophthalmopathy, under 80 hyperthyroidism and around 17 hyperthyroidism-to-ophthalmopathy patients. In more than five hyperthyroidism patients, the T-cell repertoires found in thyroid tissue were compared with those found in blood. To explore V-J signatures distinguishing ophthalmopathy from hyperthyroidism, a discovery set of about a hundred patients (roughly 44 ophthalmopathy, 55 to 60 stable hyperthyroidism) was enrolled. The independent validation cohort included approximately 19 hyperthyroidism patients plus 17 patients who later progressed from hyperthyroidism to ophthalmopathy. Following sample collection, hyperthyroidism patients were given methimazole at a starting dose of 30 mg daily, and ophthalmopathy patients were given high-dose intravenous methylprednisolone. Broader findings and caveats from the paper: Most expanded thyroid clonotypes with frequency above 0.001 were also detected in blood, suggesting blood repertoires may reflect the thyroid immune response. No statistical method was used to set the sample size in advance, and the investigators knew which group each participant was assigned to. In validation, the model predicted ophthalmopathy progression with about 70% sensitivity and less than 80% specificity; 12 predicted patients were CT-confirmed with GO in a median of approximately six months. Ophthalmopathy was separated from stable hyperthyroidism by the 13-signature model with around 89% sensitivity and less than 82% specificity in cross-validation and with 80%/75% in the test set.

Hyperthyroidism was defined as stable when no progression to ophthalmopathy occurred within 18 months of follow-up. Hyperthyroidism patients were newly diagnosed, were aged 18 to 65 years, and had a disease duration under 2 months. Patients were excluded if they had other autoimmune diseases, uncontrolled infections, pregnancy or lactation. Clinical symptoms, serum thyroxine, TRAb, thyroid ultrasound and orbital computed tomography formed the basis of the diagnosis. PBMCs were isolated from about 10 ml of fresh peripheral blood by Ficoll-Paque density gradient centrifugation. Trizol reagent was used to extract the total RNA, and its quality was then checked on an Agilent 2100 Bioanalyzer.

The sequencing sample was made of peripheral blood. The rearranged segments are TRBV7-3 and TRBJ2-5, with an unclear D gene assignment. The sequence was obtained from an adult woman with stable Graves' hyperthyroidism. DNA sequence: TGTGCCAGCACCTTGGACGGGTACCAAGAGACCCAGTACTTC. This sequence encodes CASTLDGYQETQYF.